Below, one T cell receptor beta chain is given with its context. Its antigen is not identified. These data come from a study of cytomegalovirus exposure and HLA in healthy donors. Study-wide results and caveats: TCR beta sequences numbering over 15,000 were associated with HLA alleles at 0.05 false discovery rate in a later analysis.

The CDR3 extends over 17 amino acids. V lost 5 bases, J lost 0 bases, and 13 bases stayed unmatched. Per germline, CDR1 SGHRS and CDR2 YFSETQ. 13 Jbeta primers and 60 Vbeta primers were used for the PCR. The repertoire was sequenced with immunoSEQ multiplex PCR; TCRdb's copy has only in-frame clones and lacks some. The top ten hold around 0.97% of the sample, which has under 200,000 clones, roughly four fifths seen once. The chain combines TRBV5-1 with TRBJ2-7; 8 bases map to TRBD2. Sequencing was done on a sample of PBMCs. This sequence originates from a girl aged 2-15 years in good health and CMV-seropositive. The CDR3, as DNA: TGCGCCAGCAGGTCAACGGGGGAAGCGGGAGACTCCTACGAGCAGTACTTC. This translates into CASRSTGEAGDSYEQYF.